This T cell receptor (beta chain) was sequenced for a study of cytomegalovirus exposure and HLA in healthy donors. Study observations and caveats: Specificity for CMV antigens was confirmed in vitro for three of the CMV-associated chains.

Germline CDR1 is MNHNY and CDR2 is SVGAGI (reference sequence). The CDR3 consists of 16 residues. V lost 0 bases and J lost 5; bases outside the gene matches: 9. PCR employed 60 Vbeta and 13 Jbeta primers. Data came from immunoSEQ multiplex PCR; TCRdb stores just in-frame clones and leaves some out. The data contain under 130,000 clones, over 70% of them singletons. In its sample, this clone was seen a few times. Antigen unknown. The rearrangement links TRBV6-6 to TRBJ2-7; 8 bases line up with TRBD2. The sample comprised PBMCs. This receptor was obtained from a man aged 40-50 years in good health and CMV-seronegative. In DNA, the CDR3 is TGTGCCAGCAGTTACTCCGCGAGCGGGAGAGTCAACGAGCAGTACTTC. Amino acids: CASSYSASGRVNEQYF.